The T cell receptor (beta chain) described here comes from a study of response to subunit inactivated influenza vaccine. Study findings and constraints: Few additional T cells are recruited per seasonal influenza vaccination, authors suggested.

This clonotype was counted a few times. The antigen is not known. TCRdb ran MiXCR on the RT-PCR reads and lists one entry per CDR3 protein. Of a few hundred thousand distinct CDR3 sequences detected, around 7.7% appear once; the ten largest clones hold around 13%. The germline V and J ends were trimmed by 6 bases and 0 bases, with 14 bases remaining between them. This CDR3 comprises 15 residues. Germline V gene data show CDR1 as SGHRS and CDR2 as YFSETQ. The chain couples TRBV5-1 to TRBJ2-3; unclear D gene. The sequence came from a man between 50 and 69 years old who received an inactivated influenza vaccine. Source: PBMCs from blood, taken 23 months after vaccination. The DNA of the CDR3 is TGCGCCAGCACGAGCCCTACCACTAGCACAGATACGCAGTATTTT. It encodes CASTSPTTSTDTQYF.